Presented here are 30 T cell receptor beta chains from one specimen sequenced in a study of beta chain features in type 1 diabetes. The isolated RNA, all of it, was reverse transcribed, so expressed TCRB transcripts were what got sequenced. Libraries were prepared by immunoSEQ multiplex PCR; TCRdb keeps only in-frame clonotypes and omits some of them. The top ten hold approximately 0.11% of the sample, which has 600,000 to 700,000 clones, approximately 13% seen once. The antigens these receptors bind are not known. Study-level findings and limits: Type 1 diabetes patients had moderately but significantly shorter TCRB CDR3s in all four CD4+ subsets.

The specimen sequenced was naive CD4+ T cells from blood. These receptors originate from a man aged 25-40 years with type 1 diabetes.

This rearrangement joins TRBV6-6 to TRBJ1-6; D call uncertain. CDR1 and CDR2 (germline): MNHNY, SVGAGI (reference sequence). The germline V and J ends were trimmed by 6 bases and 6 bases, with 9 bases remaining between them. The CDR3 is 13 residues long. Here the CDR3 reads CASSRLGNSPLHF. In DNA, the CDR3 is TGTGCCAGCAGCCGTCTTGGTAATTCACCCCTCCACTTT.

This clone was picked up a small number of times. The V call is TRBV15, the J call TRBJ1-5; D might be TRBD1 (5 bases). V dropped 2 bases and J dropped 0 bases, with 14 bases sitting between them. Germline assignment: CDR1 LNHNV and CDR2 YYDKDF (reference sequence). The CDR3 has 17 residues. The CDR3 loop is CATSRPAGTFSNQPQHF. CDR3 DNA sequence: TGTGCCACCAGCAGACCCGCGGGGACCTTTAGCAATCAGCCCCAGCATTTT.

This clone has more than one count but fewer than ten. This chain connects TRBV6-1 to TRBJ1-5, with D hard to call. The CDR3 is 16 residues long. V lost 0 bases to trimming and J lost 1 base, with 10 bases between them. Per the germline V gene, CDR1 is MNHNS and CDR2 is SASEGT. The CDR3 sequence: CASSEAGRVSNQPQHF. The CDR3 DNA reads as TGTGCCAGCAGTGAAGCAGGGAGGGTAAGCAATCAGCCCCAGCATTTT.

This clone was counted a few times. This chain uses TRBV10-3 with TRBJ2-5; D is unresolved. The germline gives CDR1 ENHRY, CDR2 SYGVKD. Trimming shortened V by 4 bases and J by 5 bases, and 11 bases separated the two germline ends. This CDR3 is 13 amino acids long. DNA of the CDR3: TGTGCCATCAGTGGGCCTCAATCCGAGACCCAGTACTTC. Translated: CAISGPQSETQYF.

This clone was seen a handful of times. The same CDR3 can be traced to other DNA sequences in this sample. The chain recombines TRBV30 with TRBJ1-6; D is uncertain. Between the trimmed V and J ends, which lost 3 bases and 7 bases, there was a span of 7 bases. The germline V gene encodes CDR1 GTSNPN and CDR2 SVGIG (reference sequence). The CDR3 is 12 residues long. The CDR3 here is CAWSGENSPLHF. The CDR3 nucleotides read TGTGCCTGGAGCGGGGAGAATTCACCCCTCCACTTT.

As regards this clone: This same CDR3 is encoded by further DNA sequences in the sample. V gene TRBV29-1 combines with J gene TRBJ2-5; possibly TRBD1 or TRBD2 for D (5 bases each). Deletions cut 4 bases from V and 5 bases from J, with 5 bases between. The germline CDR1 and CDR2 sequences are SQVTM and ANQGSEA. The CDR3 has 10 amino acids. Written as DNA, the CDR3 is TGCAGCGTTGGGGGGGAGACCCAGTACTTC. Protein sequence: CSVGGETQYF.

The chain carries TRBV4-3 and TRBJ1-2; D might be TRBD1 (6 bases). V lost 4 bases, J lost 4 bases, and 13 bases lay in between. The CDR3 sequence is 14 residues long. The germline V gene has CDR1 LGHNA and CDR2 YSLEER. The CDR3 loop reads CASSPQDSSYGYTF. CDR3 bases: TGCGCCAGCAGCCCTCAGGACAGCAGCTATGGCTACACCTTC.

The chain carries TRBV7-9 and TRBJ2-1, with 12 positions matching TRBD2. V dropped 6 bases and J dropped 4; count of bases not matched to a gene: 4. In germline, CDR1 is SEHNR, CDR2 FQNEAQ (reference sequence). This CDR3 is 15 amino acids long. The CDR3 nucleotides are TGTGCCAGCAGTTCCGGGACTAGCGGGTACAATGAGCAGTTCTTC. It translates to CASSSGTSGYNEQFF.

The chain is built from TRBV19 and TRBJ1-2; D is unresolved. The V gene lost 6 bases and the J gene lost 8 bases, with 10 bases spanning the gap. The CDR3 spans 11 residues. The germline gives CDR1 LNHDA, CDR2 SQIVND (reference sequence). The CDR3 is CASSAALGYTF. For the CDR3, the DNA is TGTGCCAGTAGCGCCGCCCTGGGCTACACCTTC. Looking up the rest from reference TRBV19 and TRBJ1-2 gives the full variable domain: DGGITQSPKYLFRKEGQNVTLSCEQNLNHDAMYWYRQDPGQGLRLIYYSQIVNDFQKGDIAEGYSVSREKKESFPLTVTSAQKNPTAFYLCASSAALGYTFGSGTRLTVV.

Turning to this clone: Other DNA variants within this sample encode the same CDR3. The rearrangement uses TRBV9 and TRBJ1-5, with TRBD1 as a possible D gene (6 bases). Trimming took off 0 bases at V and 7 bases at J, with 8 bases between the two ends. The V gene's germline CDR1 is SGDLS and CDR2 YYNGEE. The CDR3 has 13 residues. The CDR3 nucleotides read TGTGCCAGCAGCGTAGAGGGGGGACAGCCCCAGCATTTT. Its translation: CASSVEGGQPQHF.

The V and J genes are TRBV4-1 and TRBJ2-6, with TRBD1 as a possible D gene (6 bases). V lost 0 bases to trimming and J lost 4 bases, with 13 bases between them. CDR3 size: 17 residues. Looked up from germline, CDR1 is MGHRA and CDR2 is YSYEKL. CDR3: CASSQDGGRSGANVLTF. The CDR3 DNA follows: TGCGCCAGCAGCCAAGATGGGGGCAGATCAGGGGCCAACGTCCTGACTTTC.

A word on this clone: Other nucleotide sequences from this sample produce the same CDR3. This chain connects TRBV18 to TRBJ2-7; D is ambiguous. CDR3 length: 12 residues. The V and J ends lost 2 bases and 1 base respectively, with 3 bases between them. Germline CDR1 is KGHSH and CDR2 is LQKENI. The CDR3 nucleotides read TGTGCCAGCTCACCAAGTTCCTACGAGCAGTACTTC. This sequence encodes CASSPSSYEQYF.

This clone showed up just a few times. The rearrangement joins TRBV2 to TRBJ1-1; the D is unclear. CDR3 length: 13 residues. In germline, CDR1 is SNHLY, CDR2 FYNNEI. Trimming stripped 6 bases from V and 2 bases from J, with 10 bases between. CDR3 protein: CASSGSLNTEAFF. The CDR3 DNA follows: TGTGCCAGCAGCGGCTCGCTAAACACTGAAGCTTTCTTT.

In this sample, this clone turned up a few times. The chain couples TRBV25-1 to TRBJ2-5, with D tentatively TRBD1 or TRBD2 (5 bases each). V was shortened by 2 bases and J by 5 bases, with 15 bases between the two germline ends. There are 15 residues in the CDR3. The germline V gene encodes CDR1 MGHDK and CDR2 SYGVNS. The DNA for the CDR3 is TGTGCCAGCAGTGAAGGGGTTGGGACCTGGGAGACCCAGTACTTC. Its translation: CASSEGVGTWETQYF.

The chain combines TRBV6-1 with TRBJ1-4; D not resolved. This CDR3 is 17 amino acids long. Trimming shortened V by 4 bases and J by 0 bases, and 15 bases separated the two germline ends. Per germline, CDR1 MNHNS and CDR2 SASEGT. CDR3 protein: CASSALGSEATNEKLFF. For the CDR3, the DNA is TGTGCCAGCAGTGCCTTGGGGTCAGAGGCAACTAATGAAAAACTGTTTTTT.

This clone was recorded once. The chain couples TRBV7-7 to TRBJ1-4; possible D gene TRBD1, 6 bases. With 0 bases removed from V and 11 bases from J, the gap between germline ends came to 13 bases. Germline V gene sequence: CDR1 SSHAT, CDR2 FNYEAQ (reference sequence). The CDR3 contains 14 residues. Here the CDR3 reads CASSLAVGQGKLFF. The CDR3 DNA sequence: TGTGCCAGCAGCTTAGCTGTGGGGCAGGGGAAACTGTTTTTT.

This clone occurred a few times. Other DNA sequences within the sample encode an identical CDR3. The gene calls are TRBV7-2 and TRBJ2-3; 9 bases are shared with TRBD2. Trimming cost V 5 bases and J 1 base; bases outside gene matches: 4. CDR3 length equals 15 residues. Germline-derived CDR1 and CDR2 are SGHTA and FQGNSA. In DNA form, the CDR3 reads TGTGCCAGCAGCCCCGAGCGGGGGGGCACAGATACGCAGTATTTT. Residues: CASSPERGGTDTQYF. Together with reference TRBV7-2 and TRBJ2-3, the CDR3 gives the full variable domain: GAGVSQSPSNKVTEKGKDVELRCDPISGHTALYWYRQSLGQGLEFLIYFQGNSAPDKSGLPSDRFSAERTGGSVSTLTIQRTQQEDSAVYLCASSPERGGTDTQYFGPGTRLTVL.

The chain carries TRBV19 and TRBJ2-2; D unresolved. This CDR3 comprises 15 residues. Germline-derived CDR1 and CDR2 are LNHDA and SQIVND (reference sequence). Trimming took 3 bases from V and 1 from J, leaving 9 bases between them. The CDR3 here is CASSIPPGNTGELFF. The CDR3 nucleotides are TGTGCCAGTAGTATCCCCCCGGGGAACACCGGGGAGCTGTTTTTT.

This clone was counted a few times. V is TRBV11-2 and J is TRBJ2-3, with TRBD2 matching over 10 bases. V gave up 5 bases and J gave up 0 bases; unmatched junction bases: 2. CDR3 length equals 15 residues. Germline-derived CDR1 and CDR2 are SGHAT and FQNNGV. The CDR3 sequence: CASSGLAASTDTQYF. The CDR3 coding sequence is TGTGCCAGCAGCGGACTAGCGGCGAGCACAGATACGCAGTATTTT.

The V call is TRBV11-2, the J call TRBJ1-1, with 7 bases aligning to TRBD1. The CDR3 totals 14 residues. The germline gives CDR1 SGHAT, CDR2 FQNNGV. The trim removed 5 bases at V and 5 bases at J, leaving 8 bases unmatched. The CDR3 region has the DNA TGTGCCAGCAGCATCCAGGGGGTAGGAACTGAAGCTTTCTTT. It translates to CASSIQGVGTEAFF.

This chain joins TRBV4-3 and TRBJ2-3; no definite D call. There are 14 residues in the CDR3. The germline CDR1 and CDR2 sequences are LGHNA and YSLEER. V lost 1 base and J 6 bases, leaving 11 bases between the germline ends. CDR3 residues: CASSQGNGYDTQYF. CDR3 bases: TGCGCCAGCAGCCAAGGAAACGGTTACGATACGCAGTATTTT.

This clone has a handful of counts. The chain links TRBV7-9 to TRBJ1-1; D gene uncertain. Trimming took off 5 bases at V and 0 bases at J, with 7 bases between the two ends. Germline CDR1 reads SEHNR; CDR2 reads FQNEAQ (reference sequence). The CDR3 is 13 residues long. The CDR3 here is CASSPVMNTEAFF. In nucleotides, the CDR3 is TGTGCCAGCAGCCCGGTAATGAACACTGAAGCTTTCTTT.

The chain joins TRBV10-2 to TRBJ2-1; TRBD1 aligns across 8 bases. This CDR3 has 15 residues. In germline, CDR1 is WSHSY, CDR2 SAAADI. V lost 6 bases, J lost 2 bases, and 6 bases stayed unmatched. The CDR3 DNA reads as TGCGCCAGCAGCCACCAGGGGGCCCCCTACAATGAGCAGTTCTTC. Protein product: CASSHQGAPYNEQFF.

The V and J genes are TRBV2 and TRBJ2-5; D assignment may be TRBD1 or TRBD2 (5 bases each). Germline V lookup: CDR1 SNHLY, CDR2 FYNNEI. Trimming took 4 bases from V and 2 from J, leaving 8 bases between them. The CDR3 has 13 residues. CDR3: CASSGGEQETQYF. CDR3 nucleotide sequence: TGTGCCAGCAGTGGAGGGGAACAAGAGACCCAGTACTTC.

The chain joins TRBV4-1 to TRBJ1-2, with D perhaps matching TRBD1 (5 bases). CDR3 length: 13 amino acids. Trimming shortened V by 5 bases and J by 8 bases, and 15 bases separated the two germline ends. Germline CDR1 is MGHRA and CDR2 is YSYEKL. For the CDR3, the DNA is TGCGCCAGCAGCGCCGACAGTCCGGTGGGCTACACCTTC. Protein sequence: CASSADSPVGYTF.

The chain has TRBV23-1 and TRBJ2-7; D is undetermined. TRBV23-1 is labeled an ORF, and its function is uncertain. This CDR3 is built from 12 residues. V was clipped by 5 bases and J by 10 bases, with 15 bases between them. The CDR3 protein is CASSTELNCQYF. CDR3 nucleotide sequence: TGCGCCAGCAGTACGGAACTAAACTGTCAGTACTTC.

The V gene is TRBV29-1, the J gene TRBJ2-5, with 8 bases fitting TRBD2. J lost 0 bases, V lost 6 bases, and 3 bases had no gene match. Germline lookup yields CDR1 SQVTM and CDR2 ANQGSEA. This CDR3 comprises 13 residues. CDR3 loop: CSVAGADQETQYF. CDR3 nucleotides: TGCAGCGTAGCGGGAGCAGACCAAGAGACCCAGTACTTC.

Of note for this clone: Other DNA sequences in this specimen translate into the identical CDR3. The CDR3 region is CASSQGANTDTQYF. Written as DNA, the CDR3 is TGTGCCAGCTCACAAGGGGCCAACACAGATACGCAGTATTTT. The chain uses TRBV18 and TRBJ2-3; TRBD1 might be the D (5 bases). The CDR3 is 14 residues long. V lost 4 bases, J lost 2 bases, and 10 bases lay in between. From germline, CDR1 is KGHSH and CDR2 LQKENI.

This clone was counted between two and nine times. This sequence joins TRBV7-9 and TRBJ1-1; no reliable D call. The CDR3 is made up of 14 amino acids. Deletions cut 1 base from V and 8 bases from J, with 14 bases between. Germline CDR1 SEHNR, CDR2 FQNEAQ (reference sequence). This CDR3 is CASSLVGENREAFF. In DNA, the CDR3 is TGTGCCAGCAGCTTAGTTGGTGAAAATCGCGAAGCTTTCTTT.

The chain couples TRBV4-1 to TRBJ2-4; perhaps TRBD1 as D (5 bases). Looked up from germline, CDR1 is MGHRA and CDR2 is YSYEKL. Trimming took 2 bases from V and 0 from J, leaving 11 bases between them. The CDR3 contains 16 residues. CDR3 protein: CASSQPMGLAKNIQYF. The CDR3 DNA reads as TGCGCCAGCAGCCAACCTATGGGGCTAGCCAAAAACATTCAGTACTTC.